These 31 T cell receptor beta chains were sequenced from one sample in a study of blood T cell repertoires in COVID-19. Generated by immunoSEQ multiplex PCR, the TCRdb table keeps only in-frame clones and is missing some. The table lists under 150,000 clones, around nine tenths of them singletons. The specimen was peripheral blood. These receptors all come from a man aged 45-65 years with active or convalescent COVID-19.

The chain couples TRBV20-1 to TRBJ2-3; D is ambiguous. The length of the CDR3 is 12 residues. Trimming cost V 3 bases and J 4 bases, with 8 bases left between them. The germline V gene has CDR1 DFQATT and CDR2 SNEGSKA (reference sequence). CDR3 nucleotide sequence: TGCAGTGCTAGTAGAGGTTCAGATACGCAGTATTTT. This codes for CSASRGSDTQYF.

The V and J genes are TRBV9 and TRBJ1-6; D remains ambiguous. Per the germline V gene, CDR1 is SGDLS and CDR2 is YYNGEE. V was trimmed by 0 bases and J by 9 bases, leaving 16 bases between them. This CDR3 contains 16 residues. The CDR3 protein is CASSVGVGELASPLHF. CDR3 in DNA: TGTGCCAGCAGCGTAGGGGTCGGGGAGTTGGCTTCACCCCTCCACTTT.

The CDR3: CASSLTTLGLHNNSPLHF. DNA for the CDR3: TGCGCCAGCAGCCTAACCACTTTGGGACTGCACAATAATTCACCCCTCCACTTT. This chain uses TRBV4-3 with TRBJ1-6, with D possibly TRBD1 on 5 matching bases. Germline V lookup: CDR1 LGHNA, CDR2 YSLEER. The CDR3 spans 18 residues. The V gene lost 4 bases and the J gene lost 5 bases, with 21 bases spanning the gap.

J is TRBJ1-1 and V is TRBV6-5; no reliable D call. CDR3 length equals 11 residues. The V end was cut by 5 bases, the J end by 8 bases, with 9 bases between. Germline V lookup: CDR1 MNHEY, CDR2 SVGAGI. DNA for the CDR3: TGTGCCAGCAGTCCTCTCTTCGAAGCTTTCTTT. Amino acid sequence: CASSPLFEAFF.

The chain's CDR3 is CASSPLESGSRTYEQYF. CDR3 in DNA: TGTGCCAGCAGTCCCCTGGAATCGGGATCACGCACCTACGAGCAGTACTTC. The chain has TRBV27 and TRBJ2-7; possible D gene TRBD2, 5 bases. The V end was cut by 5 bases, the J end by 2 bases, with 22 bases between. Germline V gene sequence: CDR1 MNHEY, CDR2 SMNVEV (reference sequence). The CDR3 has 17 residues.

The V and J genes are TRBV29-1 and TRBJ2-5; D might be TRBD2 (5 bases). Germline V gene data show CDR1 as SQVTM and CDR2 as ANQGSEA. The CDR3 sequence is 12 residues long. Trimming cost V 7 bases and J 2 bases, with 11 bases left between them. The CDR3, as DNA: TGCAGCGGAGGACGGGGTCAAGAGACCCAGTACTTC. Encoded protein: CSGGRGQETQYF.

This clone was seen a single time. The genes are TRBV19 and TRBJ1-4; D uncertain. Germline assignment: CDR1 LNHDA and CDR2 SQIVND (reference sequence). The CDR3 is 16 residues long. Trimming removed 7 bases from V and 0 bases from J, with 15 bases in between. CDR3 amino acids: CASTLRHTSTNEKLFF. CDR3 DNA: TGTGCCAGTACCTTACGACACACCTCAACTAATGAAAAACTGTTTTTT.

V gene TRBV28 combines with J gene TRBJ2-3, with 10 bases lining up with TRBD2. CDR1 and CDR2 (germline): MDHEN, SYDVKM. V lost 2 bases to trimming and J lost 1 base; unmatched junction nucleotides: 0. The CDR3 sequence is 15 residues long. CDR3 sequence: CASSLGTSGTDTQYF. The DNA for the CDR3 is TGTGCCAGCAGTTTAGGGACTAGCGGCACAGATACGCAGTATTTT. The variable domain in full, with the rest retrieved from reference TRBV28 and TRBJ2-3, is DVKVTQSSRYLVKRTGEKVFLECVQDMDHENMFWYRQDPGLGLRLIYFSYDVKMKEKGDIPEGYSVSREKKERFSLILESASTNQTSMYLCASSLGTSGTDTQYFGPGTRLTVL.

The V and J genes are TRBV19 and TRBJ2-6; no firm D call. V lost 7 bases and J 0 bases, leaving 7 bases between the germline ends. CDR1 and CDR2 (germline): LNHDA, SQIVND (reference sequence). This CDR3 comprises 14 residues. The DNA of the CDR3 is TGTGCCAGTAAGAGCGTCTCTGGGGCCAACGTCCTGACTTTC. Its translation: CASKSVSGANVLTF.

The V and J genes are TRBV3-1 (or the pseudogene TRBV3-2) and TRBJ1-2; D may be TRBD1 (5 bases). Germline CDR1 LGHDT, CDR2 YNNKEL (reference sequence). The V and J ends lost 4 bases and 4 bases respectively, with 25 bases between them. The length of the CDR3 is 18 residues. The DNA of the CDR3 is TGTGCCAGCAGCCCCTCTGGACATCTCCTCTATGGGTTCTATGGCTACACCTTC. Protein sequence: CASSPSGHLLYGFYGYTF.

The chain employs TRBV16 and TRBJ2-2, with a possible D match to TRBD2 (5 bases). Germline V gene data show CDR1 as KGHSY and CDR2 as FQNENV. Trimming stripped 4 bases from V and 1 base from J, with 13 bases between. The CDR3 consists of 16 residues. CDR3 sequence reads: CASSPPPGKNTGELFF. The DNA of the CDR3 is TGTGCCAGCAGCCCCCCACCGGGAAAGAACACCGGGGAGCTGTTTTTT.

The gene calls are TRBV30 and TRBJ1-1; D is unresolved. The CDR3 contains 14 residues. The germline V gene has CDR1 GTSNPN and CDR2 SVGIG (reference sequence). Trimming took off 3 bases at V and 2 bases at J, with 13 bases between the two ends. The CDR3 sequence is CAWSPRRDNTEAFF. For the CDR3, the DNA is TGTGCCTGGAGCCCCCGGCGGGATAACACTGAAGCTTTCTTT. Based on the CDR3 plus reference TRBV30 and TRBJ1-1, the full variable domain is SQTIHQWPATLVQPVGSPLSLECTVEGTSNPNLYWYRQAAGRGLQLLFYSVGIGQISSEVPQNLSASRPQDRQFILSSKKLLLSDSGFYLCAWSPRRDNTEAFFGQGTRLTVV.

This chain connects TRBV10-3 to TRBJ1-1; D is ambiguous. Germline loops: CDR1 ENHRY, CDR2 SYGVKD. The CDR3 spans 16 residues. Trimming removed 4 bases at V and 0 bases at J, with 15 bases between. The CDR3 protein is CAISGTLGRMNTEAFF. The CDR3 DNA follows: TGTGCCATCAGTGGGACCCTGGGGAGAATGAACACTGAAGCTTTCTTT.

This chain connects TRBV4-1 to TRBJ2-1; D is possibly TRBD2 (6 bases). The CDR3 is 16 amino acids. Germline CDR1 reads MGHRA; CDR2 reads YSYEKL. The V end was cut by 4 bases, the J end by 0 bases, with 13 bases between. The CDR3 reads CASSRGEGNSYNEQFF. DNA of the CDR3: TGCGCCAGCAGCCGGGGGGAAGGGAACTCCTACAATGAGCAGTTCTTC.

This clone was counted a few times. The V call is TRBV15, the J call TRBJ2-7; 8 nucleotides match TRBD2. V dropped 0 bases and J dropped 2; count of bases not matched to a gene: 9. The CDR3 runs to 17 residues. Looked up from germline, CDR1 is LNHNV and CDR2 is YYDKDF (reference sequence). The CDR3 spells CATSRDRGAGGAYEQYF. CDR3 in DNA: TGTGCCACCAGCAGAGACCGGGGCGCGGGAGGCGCCTACGAGCAGTACTTC.

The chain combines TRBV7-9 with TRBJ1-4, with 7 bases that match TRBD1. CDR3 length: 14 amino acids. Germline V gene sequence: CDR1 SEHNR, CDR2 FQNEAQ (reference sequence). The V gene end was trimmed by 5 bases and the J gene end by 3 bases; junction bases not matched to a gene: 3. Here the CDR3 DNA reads TGTGCCAGCAGCAAGGGACAGCCTAATGAAAAACTGTTTTTT. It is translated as CASSKGQPNEKLFF.

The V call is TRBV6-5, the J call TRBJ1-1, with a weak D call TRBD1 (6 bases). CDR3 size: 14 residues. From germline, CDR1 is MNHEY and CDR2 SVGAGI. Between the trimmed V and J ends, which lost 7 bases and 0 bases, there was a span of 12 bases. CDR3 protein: CASKTDSLNTEAFF. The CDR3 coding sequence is TGTGCCAGCAAGACGGACAGTCTGAACACTGAAGCTTTCTTT.

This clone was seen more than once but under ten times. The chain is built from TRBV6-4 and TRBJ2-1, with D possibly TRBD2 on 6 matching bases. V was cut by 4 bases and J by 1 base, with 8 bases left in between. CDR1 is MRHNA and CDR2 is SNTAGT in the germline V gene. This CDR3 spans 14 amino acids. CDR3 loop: CASSAGGSYNEQFF. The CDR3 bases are TGTGCCAGCAGTGCCGGGGGTTCCTACAATGAGCAGTTCTTC.

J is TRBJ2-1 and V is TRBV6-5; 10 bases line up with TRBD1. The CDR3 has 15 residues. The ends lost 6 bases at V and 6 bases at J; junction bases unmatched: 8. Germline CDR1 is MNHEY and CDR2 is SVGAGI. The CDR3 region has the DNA TGTGCCAGCAGAATGGACAGGGGGGTCGGCAATGAGCAGTTCTTC. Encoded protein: CASRMDRGVGNEQFF.

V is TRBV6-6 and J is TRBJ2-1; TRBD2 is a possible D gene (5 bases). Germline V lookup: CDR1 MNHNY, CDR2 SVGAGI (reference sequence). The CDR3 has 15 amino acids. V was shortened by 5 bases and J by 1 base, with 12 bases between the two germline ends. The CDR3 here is CASSKEGMSYNEQFF. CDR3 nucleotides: TGTGCCAGCAGTAAAGAGGGTATGTCCTACAATGAGCAGTTCTTC.

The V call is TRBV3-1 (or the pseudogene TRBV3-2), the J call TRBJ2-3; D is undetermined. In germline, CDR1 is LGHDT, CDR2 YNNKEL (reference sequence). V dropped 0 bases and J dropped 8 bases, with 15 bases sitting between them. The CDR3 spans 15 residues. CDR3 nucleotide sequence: TGTGCCAGCAGCCAAGAACCGCCAGGCATGGGTACGCAGTATTTT. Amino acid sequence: CASSQEPPGMGTQYF.

The CDR3, as DNA: TGTGCCAGCAGCTTTCCTGAGGGAGGGGAGACCCAGTACTTC. This translates into CASSFPEGGETQYF. The chain uses TRBV7-9 and TRBJ2-5, with 7 bases aligning to TRBD2. The junction had 6 bases not matched to a gene; V was cut back by 3 bases and J by 5 bases. The CDR3 covers 14 residues. The germline V gene has CDR1 SEHNR and CDR2 FQNEAQ (reference sequence).

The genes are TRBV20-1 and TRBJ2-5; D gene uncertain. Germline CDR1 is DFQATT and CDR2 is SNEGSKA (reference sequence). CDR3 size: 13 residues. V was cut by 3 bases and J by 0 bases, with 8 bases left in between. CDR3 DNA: TGCAGTGCTAGTCCACTGTACCAAGAGACCCAGTACTTC. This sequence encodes CSASPLYQETQYF.

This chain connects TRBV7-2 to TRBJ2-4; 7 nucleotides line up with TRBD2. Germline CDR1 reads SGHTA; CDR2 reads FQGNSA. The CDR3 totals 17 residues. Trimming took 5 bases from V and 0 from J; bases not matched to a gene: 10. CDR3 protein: CASSPVGGWKAKNIQYF. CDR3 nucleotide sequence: TGTGCCAGCAGCCCCGTGGGAGGGTGGAAAGCCAAAAACATTCAGTACTTC.

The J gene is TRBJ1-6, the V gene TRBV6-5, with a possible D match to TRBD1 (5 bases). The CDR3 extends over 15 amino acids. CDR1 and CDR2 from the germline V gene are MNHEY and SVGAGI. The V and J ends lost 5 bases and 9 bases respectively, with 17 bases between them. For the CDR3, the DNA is TGTGCCAGCAGTCGCCAGGGACTGGGCGGTTCACCCCTCCACTTT. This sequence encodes CASSRQGLGGSPLHF.

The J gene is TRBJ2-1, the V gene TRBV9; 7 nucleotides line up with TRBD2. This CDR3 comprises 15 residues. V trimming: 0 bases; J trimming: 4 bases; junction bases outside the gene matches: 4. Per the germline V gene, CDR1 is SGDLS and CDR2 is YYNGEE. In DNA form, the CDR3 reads TGTGCCAGCAGCGTAGGGCTAGCGGTGTACAATGAGCAGTTCTTC. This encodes CASSVGLAVYNEQFF.

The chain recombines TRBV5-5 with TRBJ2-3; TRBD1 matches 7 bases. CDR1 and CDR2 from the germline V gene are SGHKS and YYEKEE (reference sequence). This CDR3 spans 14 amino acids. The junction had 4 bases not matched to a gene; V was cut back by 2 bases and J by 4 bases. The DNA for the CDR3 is TGTGCCAGCAGCTTATACAGGGGCGCAGATACGCAGTATTTT. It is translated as CASSLYRGADTQYF.

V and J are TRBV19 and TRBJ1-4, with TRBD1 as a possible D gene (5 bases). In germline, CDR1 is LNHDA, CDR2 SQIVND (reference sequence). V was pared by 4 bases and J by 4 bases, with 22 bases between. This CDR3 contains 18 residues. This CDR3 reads CASSTDRDWGTNNEKLFF. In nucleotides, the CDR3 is TGTGCCAGTAGTACCGACCGGGACTGGGGAACTAATAATGAAAAACTGTTTTTT.

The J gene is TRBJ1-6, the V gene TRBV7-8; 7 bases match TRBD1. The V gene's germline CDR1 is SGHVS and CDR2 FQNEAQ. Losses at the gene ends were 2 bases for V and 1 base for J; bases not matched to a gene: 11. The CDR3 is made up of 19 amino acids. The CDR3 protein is CASSLMRQGYGSYNSPLHF. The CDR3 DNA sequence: TGTGCCAGCAGCTTAATGAGACAGGGTTATGGATCCTATAATTCACCCCTCCACTTT. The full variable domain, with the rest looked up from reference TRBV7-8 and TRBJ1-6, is GAGVSQSPRYKVAKRGQDVALRCDPISGHVSLFWYQQALGQGPEFLTYFQNEAQLDKSGLPSDRFFAERPEGSVSTLKIQRTQQEDSAVYLCASSLMRQGYGSYNSPLHFGNGTRLTVT.

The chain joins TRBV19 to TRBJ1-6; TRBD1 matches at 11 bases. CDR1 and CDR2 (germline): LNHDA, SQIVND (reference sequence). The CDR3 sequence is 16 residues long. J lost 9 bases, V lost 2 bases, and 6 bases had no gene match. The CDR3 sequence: CASSIYRDRGTSPLHF. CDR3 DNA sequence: TGTGCCAGTAGTATATACCGGGACAGGGGGACTTCACCCCTCCACTTT.

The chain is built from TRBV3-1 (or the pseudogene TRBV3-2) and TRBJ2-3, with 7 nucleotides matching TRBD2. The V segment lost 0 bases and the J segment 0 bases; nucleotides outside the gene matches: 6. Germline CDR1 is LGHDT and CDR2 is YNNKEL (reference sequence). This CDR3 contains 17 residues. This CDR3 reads CASSQDLSGKSTDTQYF. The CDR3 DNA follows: TGTGCCAGCAGCCAAGATCTAAGCGGGAAAAGCACAGATACGCAGTATTTT.